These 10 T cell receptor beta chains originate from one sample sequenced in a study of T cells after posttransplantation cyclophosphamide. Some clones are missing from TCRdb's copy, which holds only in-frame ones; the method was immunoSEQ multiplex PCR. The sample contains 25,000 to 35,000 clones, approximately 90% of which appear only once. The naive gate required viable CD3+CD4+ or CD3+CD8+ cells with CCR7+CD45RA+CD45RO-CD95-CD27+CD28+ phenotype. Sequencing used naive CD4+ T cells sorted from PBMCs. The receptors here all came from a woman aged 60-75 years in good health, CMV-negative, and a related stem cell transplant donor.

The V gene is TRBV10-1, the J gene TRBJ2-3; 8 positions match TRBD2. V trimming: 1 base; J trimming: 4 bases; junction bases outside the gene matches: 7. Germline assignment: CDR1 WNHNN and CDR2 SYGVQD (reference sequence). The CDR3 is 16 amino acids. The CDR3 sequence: CASSEFRGGSADTQYF. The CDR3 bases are TGCGCCAGCAGTGAGTTTCGGGGGGGATCTGCAGATACGCAGTATTTT.

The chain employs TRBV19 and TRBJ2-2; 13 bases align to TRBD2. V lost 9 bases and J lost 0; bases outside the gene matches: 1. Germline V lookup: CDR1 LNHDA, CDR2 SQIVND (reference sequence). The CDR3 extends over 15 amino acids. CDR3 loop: CASTSGRANTGELFF. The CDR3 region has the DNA TGTGCCAGCACTAGCGGGAGGGCGAACACCGGGGAGCTGTTTTTT.

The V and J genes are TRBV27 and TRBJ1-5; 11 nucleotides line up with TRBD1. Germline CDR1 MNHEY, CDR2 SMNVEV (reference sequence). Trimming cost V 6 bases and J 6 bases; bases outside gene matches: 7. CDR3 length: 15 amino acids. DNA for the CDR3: TGTGCCAGCAGCTCCATCGGGACAGGGGGTCAGCCCCAGCATTTT. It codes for CASSSIGTGGQPQHF.

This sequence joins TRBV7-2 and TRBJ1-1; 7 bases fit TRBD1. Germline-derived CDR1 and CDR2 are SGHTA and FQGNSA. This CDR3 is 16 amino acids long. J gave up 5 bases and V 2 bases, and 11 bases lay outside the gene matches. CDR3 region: CASSLNGGGRNTEAFF. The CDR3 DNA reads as TGTGCCAGCAGCTTAAATGGAGGGGGCAGGAATACTGAAGCTTTCTTT.

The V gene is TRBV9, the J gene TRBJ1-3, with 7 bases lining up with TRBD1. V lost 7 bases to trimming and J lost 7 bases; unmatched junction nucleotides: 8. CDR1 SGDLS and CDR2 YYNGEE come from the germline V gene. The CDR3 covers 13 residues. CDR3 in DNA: TGTGCCAGCGGCGACAGGGCGCCCAACACCATATATTTT. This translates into CASGDRAPNTIYF. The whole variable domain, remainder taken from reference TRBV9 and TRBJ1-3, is DSGVTQTPKHLITATGQRVTLRCSPRSGDLSVYWYQQSLDQGLQFLIQYYNGEERAKGNILERFSAQQFPDLHSELNLSSLELGDSALYFCASGDRAPNTIYFGEGSWLTVV.

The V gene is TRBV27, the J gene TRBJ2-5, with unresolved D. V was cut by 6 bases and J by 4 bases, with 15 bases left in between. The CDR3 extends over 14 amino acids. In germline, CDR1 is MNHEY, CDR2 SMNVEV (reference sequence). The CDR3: CASSRLVMGETQYF. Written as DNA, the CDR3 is TGTGCCAGCAGCAGACTTGTCATGGGAGAGACCCAGTACTTC.

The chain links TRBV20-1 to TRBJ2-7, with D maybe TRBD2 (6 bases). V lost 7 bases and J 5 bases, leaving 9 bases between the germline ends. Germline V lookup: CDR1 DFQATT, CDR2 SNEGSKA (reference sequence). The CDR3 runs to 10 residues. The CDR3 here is CSGRADEQYF. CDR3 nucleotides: TGCAGTGGGAGGGCGGACGAGCAGTACTTC.

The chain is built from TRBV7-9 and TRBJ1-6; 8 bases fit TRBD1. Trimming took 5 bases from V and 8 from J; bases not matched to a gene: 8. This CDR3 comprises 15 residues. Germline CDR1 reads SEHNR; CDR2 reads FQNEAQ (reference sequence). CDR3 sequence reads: CASSRSGTGDSPLHF. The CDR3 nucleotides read TGTGCCAGCAGCCGATCCGGGACAGGTGATTCACCCCTCCACTTT.

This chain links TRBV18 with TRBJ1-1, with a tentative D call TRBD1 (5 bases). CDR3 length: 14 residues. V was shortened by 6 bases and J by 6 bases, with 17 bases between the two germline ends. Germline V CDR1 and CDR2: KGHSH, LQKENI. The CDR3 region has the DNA TGTGCCAGCTCGGGCAGAGCCTCGGGGGCTGAAGCTTTCTTT. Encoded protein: CASSGRASGAEAFF.

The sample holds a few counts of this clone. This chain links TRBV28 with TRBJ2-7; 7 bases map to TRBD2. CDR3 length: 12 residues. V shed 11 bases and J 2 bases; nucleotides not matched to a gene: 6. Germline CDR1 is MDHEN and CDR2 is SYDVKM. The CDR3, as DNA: TGTGCCGTGACTAGCACTACCTACGAGCAGTACTTC. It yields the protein CAVTSTTYEQYF.